A single sample gave rise to the 23 T cell receptor beta chains below, sequenced in a study of OX40 agonist ivuxolimab in advanced cancers. Only in-frame clones appear in the TCRdb table, and some are missing; sequencing was by immunoSEQ multiplex PCR. The sample consists of 65,000 to 90,000 clones, approximately 90% of them appearing once. The sample consisted of CD4+ or CD8+ T cells sorted from blood, taken in a trial of the OX40 agonist ivuxolimab. These receptors came from an adult with an advanced solid tumor such as melanoma, head and neck, liver or kidney cancer.

The chain links TRBV27 to TRBJ2-7; 7 bases agree with TRBD1. Germline loops: CDR1 MNHEY, CDR2 SMNVEV (reference sequence). V shed 6 bases and J 3 bases; nucleotides not matched to a gene: 2. CDR3 length: 12 amino acids. The CDR3: CASRGQSYEQYF. The CDR3 nucleotides read TGTGCCAGCAGGGGACAGAGCTACGAGCAGTACTTC.

The V and J genes are TRBV10-3 and TRBJ2-2; D may be TRBD2 (5 bases). This CDR3 contains 16 residues. V was pared by 1 base and J by 4 bases, with 13 bases between. Germline CDR1 and CDR2: ENHRY and SYGVKD. DNA for the CDR3: TGTGCCATCAGTGAGTATAGGACGGACTCCACCGGGGAGCTGTTTTTT. Residues: CAISEYRTDSTGELFF.

A few counts support this clone. The chain is built from TRBV6-4 and TRBJ2-1, with D perhaps being TRBD1 or TRBD2 (5 bases each). Germline CDR1 and CDR2: MRHNA and SNTAGT. The CDR3 is made up of 13 amino acids. Trimming shortened V by 0 bases and J by 5 bases, and 5 bases separated the two germline ends. DNA of the CDR3: TGTGCCAGCAGTGACTCGGGACACAATGAGCAGTTCTTC. This gives the protein CASSDSGHNEQFF.

This chain links TRBV7-9 with TRBJ2-1; 7 nucleotides align to TRBD2. The CDR3 has 16 amino acids. The junction had 15 bases not matched to a gene; V was cut back by 5 bases and J by 8 bases. Looked up from germline, CDR1 is SEHNR and CDR2 is FQNEAQ (reference sequence). The CDR3 here is CASSPGGTNLWDEQFF. For the CDR3, the DNA is TGTGCCAGCAGCCCCGGGGGGACTAATCTTTGGGATGAGCAGTTCTTC.

This clone was seen repeatedly, ten times or more. The CDR3 reads CASSIGGNYGYTF. The CDR3 region has the DNA TGTGCCAGTAGTATAGGAGGGAACTATGGCTACACCTTC. This chain uses TRBV19 with TRBJ1-2; no clear D. This CDR3 region has 13 residues. V was trimmed by 1 base and J by 2 bases, leaving 5 bases between them. Germline V gene data show CDR1 as LNHDA and CDR2 as SQIVND (reference sequence).

This chain links TRBV7-3 with TRBJ2-1, with TRBD1 identical over 11 bases. The CDR3 runs 17 residues. Germline V CDR1 and CDR2: SGHTA, FQGTGA. V was pared by 1 base and J by 4 bases, with 6 bases of the junction left unmatched. CDR3 coding DNA: TGTGCCAGCAGCTTAATTTCTGGACAGGGGGCTTACAATGAGCAGTTCTTC. As protein: CASSLISGQGAYNEQFF.

About this clone: A junction boundary mismatches the germline segment, possibly from a read error. The chain recombines TRBV19 with TRBJ2-7; 8 bases match TRBD1. Germline V gene sequence: CDR1 LNHDA, CDR2 SQIVND (reference sequence). The CDR3 sequence is 14 residues long. The CDR3 loop is CASSIDLSGGDPLF. The CDR3 nucleotides are TGTGCCAGTAGTATAGATCTATCAGGGGGCGATCCACTCTTC. Based on the CDR3 plus reference TRBV19 and TRBJ2-7, the full variable domain is DGGITQSPKYLFRKEGQNVTLSCEQNLNHDAMYWYRQDPGQGLRLIYYSQIVNDFQKGDIAEGYSVSREKKESFPLTVTSAQKNPTAFYLCASSIDLSGGDPLFGPGTRLTVT.

The chain carries TRBV13 and TRBJ2-7; TRBD2 is a possible D gene (5 bases). Germline V CDR1 and CDR2: PRHDT, FYEKMQ (reference sequence). CDR3 length: 16 residues. The V and J ends lost 7 bases and 3 bases respectively, with 22 bases between them. CDR3 sequence (DNA): TGTGCCAGCACCCAAACCGGCATCTATCGGGGCTACGAGCAGTACTTC. Translation gives CASTQTGIYRGYEQYF.

This chain joins TRBV14 and TRBJ1-2; the match to TRBD1 covers 10 bases. The V segment lost 2 bases and the J segment 3 bases; nucleotides outside the gene matches: 12. Germline loops: CDR1 SGHDN, CDR2 FVKESK. The CDR3 loop spans 18 amino acids. CDR3 DNA: TGTGCCAGCAGCCAACCAACAATCGGGACAGGGGTAGACTATGGCTACACCTTC. This translates into CASSQPTIGTGVDYGYTF.

This sequence joins TRBV18 and TRBJ2-7; maybe TRBD1 (6 bases). Germline CDR1 reads KGHSH; CDR2 reads LQKENI. This CDR3 is 16 amino acids long. Trimming pared 6 bases from V and 0 bases from J, leaving 18 bases between. The CDR3 nucleotides are TGTGCCAGCTCCCCGCCAGGGGTTCCCAGCTCCTACGAGCAGTACTTC. It codes for CASSPPGVPSSYEQYF.

V and J are TRBV7-9 and TRBJ2-5; TRBD1 matches 10 bases. CDR3 length: 16 residues. J gave up 4 bases and V 2 bases, and 7 bases lay outside the gene matches. Germline V CDR1 and CDR2: SEHNR, FQNEAQ (reference sequence). CDR3 DNA sequence: TGTGCCAGCAGCTTAACAACCGGGACAGGGGTAGAGACCCAGTACTTC. This codes for CASSLTTGTGVETQYF.

This clone was seen only once. At one end the junction does not follow the germline gene, possibly because of a read error. This rearrangement joins TRBV7-7 to TRBJ2-5, with 8 bases lining up with TRBD2. Germline V gene data show CDR1 as SSHAT and CDR2 as FNYEAQ (reference sequence). This CDR3 has 18 residues. The chain's CDR3 is CASSLAAVAGNLAETQYF. The CDR3 region has the DNA TGTGCTAGCAGCTTAGCTGCGGTAGCGGGGAATTTAGCTGAGACCCAGTACTTC. Supplemented by reference TRBV7-7 and TRBJ2-5, the full variable domain reads GAGVSQSPRYKVTKRGQDVTLRCDPISSHATLYWYQQALGQGPEFLTYFNYEAQPDKSGLPSDRFSAERPEGSISTLTIQRTEQRDSAMYRCASSLAAVAGNLAETQYFGPGTRLLVL.

This clone was observed a handful of times. This sample also contains other DNA sequences that code for the same CDR3. The V call is TRBV6-4, the J call TRBJ2-3, with 7 bases identical to TRBD2. Germline CDR1 MRHNA, CDR2 SNTAGT. V shed 0 bases and J 1 base; nucleotides not matched to a gene: 1. The CDR3 runs 15 residues. The CDR3 DNA follows: TGTGCCAGCAGTGACTCGAGCGGGGGCACAGATACGCAGTATTTT. Encoded protein: CASSDSSGGTDTQYF.

Remarks on this clone: This may come from a read error, since a much larger clone is one base off. CDR3 in DNA: TGTGCCAGCAGCTTAGAACCGAACACTGAAGCTTTCTTT. This sequence encodes CASSLEPNTEAFF. The J gene is TRBJ1-1, the V gene TRBV7-6; D is unclear. The CDR3 spans 13 residues. Germline V gives CDR1 SGHVS, CDR2 FNYEAQ. Trimming shortened V by 1 base and J by 1 base, and 4 bases separated the two germline ends.

This sequence joins TRBV7-3 and TRBJ1-1; D uncertain. V lost 1 base and J 1 base, leaving 10 bases between the germline ends. The CDR3 extends over 15 amino acids. In germline, CDR1 is SGHTA, CDR2 FQGTGA. For the CDR3, the DNA is TGTGCCAGCAGCTTAAGTAACAGCCAGAACACTGAAGCTTTCTTT. This codes for CASSLSNSQNTEAFF.

This clone came up a few times. The chain uses TRBV27 and TRBJ1-1; tentative D call: TRBD1 (5 bases). The length of the CDR3 is 14 residues. Germline V gene lookup returns CDR1 MNHEY and CDR2 SMNVEV (reference sequence). The V gene lost 2 bases and the J gene lost 1 base, with 8 bases spanning the gap. CDR3 bases: TGTGCCAGCAGTTTAGTGAGGGGGAACACTGAAGCTTTCTTT. It codes for CASSLVRGNTEAFF.

V is TRBV11-2 and J is TRBJ2-7, with 11 bases fitting TRBD2. The trim removed 2 bases at V and 4 bases at J, leaving 4 bases unmatched. CDR1 is SGHAT and CDR2 is FQNNGV in the germline V gene. This CDR3 is 15 amino acids long. The CDR3 loop is CASSLTSGGPYEQYF. CDR3 in DNA: TGTGCCAGCAGCTTAACTAGCGGGGGACCTTACGAGCAGTACTTC.

This clone was observed once. The rearrangement joins TRBV10-3 to TRBJ2-5; D gene unclear. The V end lost 0 bases, the J end lost 2 bases, and 10 bases lay between the germline ends. Germline loops: CDR1 ENHRY, CDR2 SYGVKD. CDR3 size: 15 residues. The CDR3 sequence: CAISESTAYQETQYF. The DNA for the CDR3 is TGTGCCATCAGTGAGTCCACAGCATATCAAGAGACCCAGTACTTC.

V gene TRBV5-4 combines with J gene TRBJ1-1; 10 nucleotides line up with TRBD1. The CDR3 is 16 amino acids. Per germline, CDR1 SGHNT and CDR2 YYREEE (reference sequence). V shed 0 bases and J 7 bases; nucleotides not matched to a gene: 9. The CDR3 is CASSLELWTGGIEAFF. The CDR3 DNA reads TGTGCCAGCAGCTTGGAACTCTGGACAGGGGGAATTGAAGCTTTCTTT.

This clone was found once. This CDR3 is CASSPGQTYGYTF. The CDR3 DNA sequence: TGTGCCAGTAGTCCCGGACAGACCTATGGCTACACCTTC. The chain joins TRBV19 to TRBJ1-2; TRBD1 might be the D (6 bases). Deletions cut 5 bases from V and 4 bases from J, with 11 bases between. The V gene's germline CDR1 is LNHDA and CDR2 SQIVND (reference sequence). The CDR3 covers 13 residues. Filled out from reference TRBV19 and TRBJ1-2, the complete variable domain reads DGGITQSPKYLFRKEGQNVTLSCEQNLNHDAMYWYRQDPGQGLRLIYYSQIVNDFQKGDIAEGYSVSREKKESFPLTVTSAQKNPTAFYLCASSPGQTYGYTFGSGTRLTVV.

The V call is TRBV5-1, the J call TRBJ2-7; D is perhaps TRBD1 or TRBD2 (7 bases each). This CDR3 is 16 amino acids long. Trimming took off 1 base at V and 2 bases at J, with 16 bases between the two ends. Germline loops: CDR1 SGHRS, CDR2 YFSETQ. The CDR3 nucleotides are TGCGCCAGCAGCTTGTGGTCAGGGGGGAGGGCCTACGAGCAGTACTTC. Encoded protein: CASSLWSGGRAYEQYF.

This chain uses TRBV6-1 with TRBJ2-7; D not certain. This CDR3 spans 15 amino acids. Trimming took off 6 bases at V and 3 bases at J, with 18 bases between the two ends. Germline V lookup: CDR1 MNHNS, CDR2 SASEGT. This CDR3 reads CASRGWLGGVYEQYF. As DNA, the CDR3 is TGTGCCAGCAGGGGGTGGCTAGGTGGCGTCTACGAGCAGTACTTC.

This chain connects TRBV9 to TRBJ2-3; no clear D gene. This CDR3 is built from 12 residues. Germline assignment: CDR1 SGDLS and CDR2 YYNGEE. Trimming stripped 0 bases from V and 6 bases from J, with 5 bases between. The CDR3 reads CASSVEGDTQYF. Here the CDR3 DNA reads TGTGCCAGCAGCGTAGAAGGGGATACGCAGTATTTT.